A selection of T cell receptor beta chains follows, all from one sample in a study of cytomegalovirus exposure and HLA in healthy donors. TCRdb's copy holds only in-frame clones and misses some; the assay was immunoSEQ multiplex PCR. The sample carries over 200,000 clones, just over 85% recorded once. Sequencing input: PBMCs. Receptor source: a woman under 30 in good health and CMV-seronegative. CDR3s include the opening cysteine and the closing phenylalanine or tryptophan. Part of the rows lack a size; the others show once, few, many or a class for expanded clones.

clone_size,v_call,cdr3_aa
-,TRBV27,CASSFQWNTGELFF
-,TRBV5-5,CASSLGMGLNSYEQYF
-,TRBV21-1,CASSKAAPTGYYEQYF
-,TRBV28,CASTIGGNQPQHF
-,TRBV6-1,CASSPTGIGEQFF
-,TRBV12-5,CASGLGQGAKQPQHF
-,TRBV19,CASSITSKRGFSYNEQFF
-,TRBV5-6,CASSLQAGTYEQYF
-,TRBV19,CASSIRQSYEQYF
-,TRBV27,CASSDGQGGLLTEAFF
-,TRBV18,CASSPLGGTGSYEQYF
once,TRBV30,CAWSFEGASTYEQYF
-,TRBV5-1,CASSPDRGQLNYGYTF
-,TRBV27,CASSLSSLDTQYF
-,TRBV19,CASTSGGLGGYTF
few,TRBV5-1,CASSPPRDRGRRSYTF
-,TRBV27,CASSLSPRLRAFF
-,TRBV27,CASSRYWSKPEQFF
-,TRBV4-1,CASSQVGLGLAGYNEQFF
-,TRBV7-8,CASSLAGRANIQYF
-,TRBV10-1,CASSEGDRRDTGELFF
-,TRBV7-8,CASSLDRERGEKLFF
-,TRBV5-1,CASSFGTSGVNEQFF
once,TRBV4-1,CASSQVDREETQYF
few,TRBV14,CASSPRQGAIGELFF
-,TRBV28,CASSFGRSQEQFF
-,TRBV6-5,CASTTSGNYNEQFF
-,TRBV27,CASSLAGDWEQFF
-,TRBV27,CASSPSGQGSPLLLSGSNQPQHF
-,TRBV4-2,CASSLQNSGSGANVLTF
-,TRBV5-1,CASSLAFDEKLFF
-,TRBV5-1,CASSFTRKDDSTGELFF
-,TRBV27,CASSLKGPRDGYTF